In its sample, the clone carrying this TCR beta chain was seen a few times. This record belongs to a study of T cells in localized non-small cell lung cancer. The method was immunoSEQ multiplex PCR; TCRdb's version includes in-frame clones alone and lacks a portion of them. The table lists roughly 32,000 clones, roughly 86% of them singletons. The sample consisted of peripheral blood mononuclear cells, taken before any cancer treatment. The sequence was collected from a woman aged 40-69 years with stage III lung adenocarcinoma.

As DNA, the CDR3 is TGCGCCAGCAGCTTGGTTGCAGGGCCTCGTGAAAAACTGTTTTTT. Translating it yields CASSLVAGPREKLFF. The chain couples TRBV5-1 to TRBJ1-4, with a tentative D call TRBD1 (5 bases). V lost 0 bases and J 7 bases, leaving 13 bases between the germline ends. Germline V gene data show CDR1 as SGHRS and CDR2 as YFSETQ. The CDR3 is 15 residues long. Looking up the rest from reference TRBV5-1 and TRBJ1-4 gives the full variable domain: KAGVTQTPRYLIKTRGQQVTLSCSPISGHRSVSWYQQTPGQGLQFLFEYFSETQRNKGNFPGRFSGRQFSNSRSEMNVSTLELGDSALYLCASSLVAGPREKLFFGSGTQLSVL.